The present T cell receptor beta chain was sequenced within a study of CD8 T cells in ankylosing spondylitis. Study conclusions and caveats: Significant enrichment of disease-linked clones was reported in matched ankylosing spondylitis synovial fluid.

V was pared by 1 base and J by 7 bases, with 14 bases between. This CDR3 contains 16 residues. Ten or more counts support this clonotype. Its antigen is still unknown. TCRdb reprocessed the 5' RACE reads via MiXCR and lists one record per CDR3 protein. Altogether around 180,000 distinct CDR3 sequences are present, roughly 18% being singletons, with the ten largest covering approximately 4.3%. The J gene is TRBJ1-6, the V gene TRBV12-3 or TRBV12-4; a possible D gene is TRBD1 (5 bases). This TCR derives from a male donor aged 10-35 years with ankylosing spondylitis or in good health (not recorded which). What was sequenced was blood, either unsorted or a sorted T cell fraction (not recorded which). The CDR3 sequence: CASSLVGLGANSPLHF. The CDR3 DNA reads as TGTGCCAGCAGTTTAGTTGGCCTCGGGGCGAATTCACCCCTCCACTTT.